This passage covers 8 T cell receptor beta chains from one sample sequenced in a study of T cell responses to AZD1222 COVID-19 vaccine listed by TCRdb under 2021. Receptor amplification or capture employed the immunoSEQ multiplex PCR assay. What TCRdb holds here is the immuneACCESS table cut down to in-frame rearrangements. Part of the clones is not present; checked against another copy, under half of the missing clones reflect an unresolved V gene, and the others are unexplained. The sample data list 120,000 or so clones, and 70% to 90% of these were observed just once. The ten largest clonotypes hold approximately 5.9% of the sample. The time point label on this specimen signifies: baseline before first vaccination. The sequencing used peripheral blood, collected on day 0 of AZD1222 vaccination. The origin of the receptors is an adult in good health.

This chain links TRBV2 with TRBJ2-5; no clear D gene. The V gene's germline CDR1 is SNHLY and CDR2 FYNNEI. The CDR3 runs 11 residues. V was shortened by 5 bases and J by 5 bases, with 6 bases between the two germline ends. The CDR3: CASSFIETQYF. CDR3 sequence (DNA): TGTGCCAGCAGTTTTATCGAGACCCAGTACTTC. Full variable domain (rest looked up from reference TRBV2 and TRBJ2-5): EPEVTQTPSHQVTQMGQEVILRCVPISNHLYFYWYRQILGQKVEFLVSFYNNEISEKSEIFDDQFSVERPDGSNFTLKIRSTKLEDSAMYFCASSFIETQYFGPGTRLLVL.

The rearrangement links TRBV3-1 (or the pseudogene TRBV3-2) to TRBJ2-1, with TRBD1 matching 10 bases. There are 13 residues in the CDR3. Trimming removed 2 bases from V and 12 bases from J; junction bases left unmatched: 4. Looked up from germline, CDR1 is LGHDT and CDR2 is YNNKEL (reference sequence). CDR3 DNA: TGTGCCAGCAGCCAACCCCGGACAGGGGGGCAGTTCTTC. Translation: CASSQPRTGGQFF.

This sequence joins TRBV5-4 and TRBJ1-6; 9 nucleotides line up with TRBD1. The germline V gene has CDR1 SGHNT and CDR2 YYREEE (reference sequence). This CDR3 is 16 amino acids long. Trimming took 4 bases from V and 7 from J; bases not matched to a gene: 9. CDR3 sequence (DNA): TGTGCCAGCAGCGACCGGACAGGGGCTCTCAATTCACCCCTCCACTTT. This gives the protein CASSDRTGALNSPLHF. The full variable domain, rest sourced from reference TRBV5-4 and TRBJ1-6, is ETGVTQSPTHLIKTRGQQVTLRCSSQSGHNTVSWYQQALGQGPQFIFQYYREEENGRGNFPPRFSGLQFPNYSSELNVNALELDDSALYLCASSDRTGALNSPLHFGNGTRLTVT.

V is TRBV23-1 and J is TRBJ1-3, with 7 bases that match TRBD1. TRBV23-1 is an ORF for which the function is uncertain. Unmatched junction bases numbered 2, after V lost 2 bases and J lost 1 base. The CDR3 is 15 amino acids. DNA of the CDR3: TGCGCCAGCAGTCAAGGGGACAGATCTGGAAACACCATATATTTT. Its protein product is CASSQGDRSGNTIYF.

This clone has only a few counts. CDR3 sequence (DNA): TGTGCCAGCAGTGAACAGCGGACTGAAGCTTTCTTT. Translation gives CASSEQRTEAFF. The rearrangement uses TRBV2 and TRBJ1-1; D unresolved. CDR1 and CDR2 from the germline V gene are SNHLY and FYNNEI. Deletions cut 2 bases from V and 5 bases from J, with 6 bases between. The CDR3 is made up of 12 amino acids.

The chain recombines TRBV4-2 with TRBJ1-4, with a weak D call TRBD1 (6 bases). Germline lookup yields CDR1 LGHNA and CDR2 YNFKEQ. There are 15 residues in the CDR3. V lost 2 bases to trimming and J lost 5 bases, with 12 bases between them. CDR3 sequence: CASSQNWQGNEKLFF. As DNA, the CDR3 is TGTGCCAGCAGCCAAAACTGGCAGGGGAATGAAAAACTGTTTTTT.

The chain recombines TRBV27 with TRBJ1-1, with D perhaps TRBD1 (5 bases). Germline V gene sequence: CDR1 MNHEY, CDR2 SMNVEV (reference sequence). The V and J ends lost 6 bases and 1 base respectively, with 9 bases between them. The CDR3 covers 13 residues. The CDR3 DNA reads TGTGCCAGCAGCCTTCAGGGGAACACTGAAGCTTTCTTT. As protein: CASSLQGNTEAFF.

The rearrangement links TRBV19 to TRBJ1-2; D unclear. Trimming removed 0 bases at V and 4 bases at J, with 9 bases between. Germline V lookup: CDR1 LNHDA, CDR2 SQIVND (reference sequence). CDR3 length: 14 amino acids. The CDR3 region is CASSIDSGFYGYTF. The CDR3 DNA is TGTGCCAGTAGTATAGATTCCGGATTCTATGGCTACACCTTC.